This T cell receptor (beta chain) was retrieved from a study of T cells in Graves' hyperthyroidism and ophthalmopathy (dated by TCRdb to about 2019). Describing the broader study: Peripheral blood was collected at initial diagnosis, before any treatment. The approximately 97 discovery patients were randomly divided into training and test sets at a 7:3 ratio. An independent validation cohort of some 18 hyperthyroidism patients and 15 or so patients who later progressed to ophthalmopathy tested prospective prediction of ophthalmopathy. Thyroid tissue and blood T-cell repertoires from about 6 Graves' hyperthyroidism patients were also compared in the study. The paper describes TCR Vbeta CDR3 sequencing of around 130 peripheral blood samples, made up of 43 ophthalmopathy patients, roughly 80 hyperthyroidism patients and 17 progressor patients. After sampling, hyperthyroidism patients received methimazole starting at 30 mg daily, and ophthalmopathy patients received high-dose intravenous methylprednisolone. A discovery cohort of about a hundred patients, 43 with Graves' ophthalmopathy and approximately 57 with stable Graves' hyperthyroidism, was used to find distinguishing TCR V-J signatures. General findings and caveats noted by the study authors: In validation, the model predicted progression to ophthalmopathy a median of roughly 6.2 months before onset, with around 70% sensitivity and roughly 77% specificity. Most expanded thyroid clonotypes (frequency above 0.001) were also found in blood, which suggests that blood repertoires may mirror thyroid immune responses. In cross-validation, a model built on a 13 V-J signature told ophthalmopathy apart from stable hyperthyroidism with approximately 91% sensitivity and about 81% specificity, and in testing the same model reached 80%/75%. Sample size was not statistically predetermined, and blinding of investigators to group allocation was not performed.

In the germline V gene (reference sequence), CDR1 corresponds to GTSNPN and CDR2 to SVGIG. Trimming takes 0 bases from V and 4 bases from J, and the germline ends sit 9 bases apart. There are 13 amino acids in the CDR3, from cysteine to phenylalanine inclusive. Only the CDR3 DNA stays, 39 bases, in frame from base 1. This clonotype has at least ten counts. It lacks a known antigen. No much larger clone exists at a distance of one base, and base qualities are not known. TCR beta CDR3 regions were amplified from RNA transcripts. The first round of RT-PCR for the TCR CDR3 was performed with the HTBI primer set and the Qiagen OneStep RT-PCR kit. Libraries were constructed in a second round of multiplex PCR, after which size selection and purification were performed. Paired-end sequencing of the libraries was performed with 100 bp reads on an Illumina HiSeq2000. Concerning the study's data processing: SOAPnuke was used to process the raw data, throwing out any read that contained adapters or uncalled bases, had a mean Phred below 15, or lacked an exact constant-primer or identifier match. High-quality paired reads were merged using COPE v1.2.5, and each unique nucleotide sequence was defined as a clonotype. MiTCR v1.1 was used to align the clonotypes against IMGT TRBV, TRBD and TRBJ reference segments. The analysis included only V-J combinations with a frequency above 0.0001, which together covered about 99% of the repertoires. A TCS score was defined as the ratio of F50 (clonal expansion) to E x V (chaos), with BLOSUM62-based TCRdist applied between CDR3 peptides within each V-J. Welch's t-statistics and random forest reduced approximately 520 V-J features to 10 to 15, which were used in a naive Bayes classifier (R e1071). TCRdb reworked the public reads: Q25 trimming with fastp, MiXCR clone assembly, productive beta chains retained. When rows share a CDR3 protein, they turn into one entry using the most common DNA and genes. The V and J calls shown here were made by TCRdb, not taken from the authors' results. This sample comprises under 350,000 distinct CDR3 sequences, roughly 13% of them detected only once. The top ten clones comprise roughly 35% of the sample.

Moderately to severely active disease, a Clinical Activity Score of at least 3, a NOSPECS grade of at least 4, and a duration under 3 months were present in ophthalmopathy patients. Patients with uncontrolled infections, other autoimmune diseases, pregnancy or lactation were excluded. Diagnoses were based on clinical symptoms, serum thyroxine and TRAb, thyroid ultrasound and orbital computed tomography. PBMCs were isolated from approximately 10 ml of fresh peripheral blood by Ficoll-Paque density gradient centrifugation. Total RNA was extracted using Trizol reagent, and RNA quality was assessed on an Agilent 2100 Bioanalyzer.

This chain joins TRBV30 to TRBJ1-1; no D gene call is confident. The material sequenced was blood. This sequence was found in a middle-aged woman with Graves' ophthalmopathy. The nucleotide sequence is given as TGTGCCTGGAGTGTACAGTCAGGCACTGAAGCTTTCTTT. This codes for CAWSVQSGTEAFF.